The next 20 T cell receptor beta chains were all read from a single sample in a study of TIL therapy for anti-PD-1-resistant metastatic lung cancer. This sample's time point: pre-treatment sample, taken before nivolumab and TIL therapy. The libraries were made with immunoSEQ v3. Libraries were prepared by immunoSEQ multiplex PCR; TCRdb keeps only in-frame clonotypes and omits some of them. The table has 25,000 to 35,000 clones, about 80% seen once; the top ten hold about 3%. The starting material was blood, obtained at baseline. The origin of the receptors is a woman between 25 and 85 years old with non-small cell lung cancer.

This clone appeared a few times. This chain uses TRBV19 with TRBJ2-7; 7 bases agree with TRBD2. V lost 2 bases and J lost 6; bases outside the gene matches: 1. Germline CDR1 and CDR2: LNHDA and SQIVND (reference sequence). The CDR3 loop spans 12 amino acids. CDR3 region: CASSIPGGEQYF. The CDR3 DNA follows: TGTGCCAGTAGTATACCGGGAGGCGAGCAGTACTTC.

The chain recombines TRBV5-6 with TRBJ1-1; D unresolved. Trimming shortened V by 4 bases and J by 0 bases, and 13 bases separated the two germline ends. The CDR3 runs 15 residues. CDR1 is SGHDT and CDR2 is YYEEEE in the germline V gene. CDR3 in DNA: TGTGCCAGCAGCCCCACCCAAAACTTGAACACTGAAGCTTTCTTT. Translating it yields CASSPTQNLNTEAFF.

This sequence joins TRBV19 and TRBJ1-2, with no clear D. Trimming removed 6 bases at V and 8 bases at J, with 10 bases between. The CDR3 is 11 amino acids. Germline assignment: CDR1 LNHDA and CDR2 SQIVND (reference sequence). The CDR3 region is CASSNRWGYTF. In nucleotides, the CDR3 is TGTGCCAGTAGCAATAGGTGGGGCTACACCTTC. The full variable domain, in which reference TRBV19 and TRBJ1-2 provide the parts outside the CDR3, is DGGITQSPKYLFRKEGQNVTLSCEQNLNHDAMYWYRQDPGQGLRLIYYSQIVNDFQKGDIAEGYSVSREKKESFPLTVTSAQKNPTAFYLCASSNRWGYTFGSGTRLTVV.

This clone was seen just once. This chain links TRBV5-1 with TRBJ1-1, with a weak D call TRBD1 (5 bases). CDR1 and CDR2 from the germline V gene are SGHRS and YFSETQ. V was pared by 4 bases and J by 4 bases, with 23 bases between. This CDR3 is built from 17 residues. The CDR3 DNA reads as TGCGCCAGCAGCCCACGATGGGGTAGGCAGGGAGGCACTGAAGCTTTCTTT. This codes for CASSPRWGRQGGTEAFF.

Concerning this clone: The same CDR3 also results from other DNA sequences found in this sample. This chain links TRBV9 with TRBJ2-3; D remains ambiguous. Trimming left V 2 bases short and J 2 bases short, with 9 bases between. Germline values: CDR1 SGDLS, CDR2 YYNGEE. The CDR3 is made up of 14 amino acids. CDR3 amino acids: CASSVDRATDTQYF. The CDR3 DNA is TGTGCCAGCAGCGTCGATAGGGCCACAGATACGCAGTATTTT.

The gene calls are TRBV7-2 and TRBJ1-2; a weak D match, TRBD1 (5 bases). The germline V and J ends were trimmed by 5 bases and 5 bases, with 12 bases remaining between them. This CDR3 contains 13 residues. Per germline, CDR1 SGHTA and CDR2 FQGNSA. CDR3 residues: CASSRPGGYGYTF. CDR3 nucleotides: TGTGCCAGCAGCCGACCCGGGGGATATGGCTACACCTTC.

The V and J genes are TRBV30 and TRBJ2-7, with 11 bases aligning to TRBD2. Trimming cost V 0 bases and J 4 bases; bases outside gene matches: 8. Germline V gives CDR1 GTSNPN, CDR2 SVGIG (reference sequence). The CDR3 consists of 16 residues. The DNA for the CDR3 is TGTGCCTGGAGTGTACGCGGCCGACTAGCGGGGTACGAGCAGTACTTC. Protein product: CAWSVRGRLAGYEQYF.

V and J are TRBV5-4 and TRBJ1-1; tentative D call: TRBD1 (5 bases). The germline V gene has CDR1 SGHNT and CDR2 YYREEE (reference sequence). Trimming shortened V by 4 bases and J by 2 bases, and 15 bases separated the two germline ends. The CDR3 is made up of 15 amino acids. Here the CDR3 reads CASSPGPGTNTEAFF. The CDR3 DNA follows: TGTGCCAGCAGCCCCGGGCCCGGGACTAACACTGAAGCTTTCTTT.

J is TRBJ1-4 and V is TRBV29-1; 7 nucleotides agree with TRBD1. This CDR3 spans 14 amino acids. Germline values: CDR1 SQVTM, CDR2 ANQGSEA. V lost 6 bases to trimming and J lost 13 bases; unmatched junction nucleotides: 17. CDR3 nucleotides: TGCAGCGTCGCGCAGGGGGACCCGGTGGGGGGACTGTTTTTT. Translating it yields CSVAQGDPVGGLFF.

This chain connects TRBV2 to TRBJ1-2; no reliable D call. CDR1 is SNHLY and CDR2 is FYNNEI in the germline V gene. The CDR3 spans 14 residues. Trimming removed 9 bases at V and 4 bases at J, with 18 bases between. The CDR3 sequence: CASLAAFLSYGYTF. CDR3 bases: TGTGCCAGTTTGGCGGCGTTTCTATCCTATGGCTACACCTTC.

The V gene is TRBV5-1, the J gene TRBJ2-7; D remains ambiguous. V lost 5 bases, J lost 0 bases, and 9 bases lay in between. The CDR3 totals 13 residues. Looked up from germline, CDR1 is SGHRS and CDR2 is YFSETQ. In DNA, the CDR3 is TGCGCCAGCAGAGTACAAAGCTCCTACGAGCAGTACTTC. Translated: CASRVQSSYEQYF.

V usage is TRBV30 and J usage is TRBJ2-1; TRBD1 agrees at 9 bases. V lost 4 bases and J lost 7; bases outside the gene matches: 11. This CDR3 has 15 amino acids. CDR1 is GTSNPN and CDR2 is SVGIG in the germline V gene (reference sequence). This CDR3 reads CAWIRDRAGQNEQFF. As DNA, the CDR3 is TGTGCCTGGATACGGGACAGGGCGGGGCAAAATGAGCAGTTCTTC.

The chain carries TRBV2 and TRBJ1-3; perhaps TRBD1 as D (5 bases). Germline CDR1 reads SNHLY; CDR2 reads FYNNEI. The CDR3 is 18 residues long. Trimming cost V 7 bases and J 2 bases, with 24 bases left between them. This chain's CDR3 is CASKFLGWDFSTGNTIYF. CDR3 bases: TGTGCCAGCAAATTTCTCGGGTGGGACTTCTCTACTGGAAACACCATATATTTT.

This clone was seen a single time. The genes are TRBV25-1 and TRBJ2-2; maybe TRBD1 (6 bases). V lost 4 bases and J 5 bases, leaving 20 bases between the germline ends. Germline assignment: CDR1 MGHDK and CDR2 SYGVNS. There are 17 residues in the CDR3. For the CDR3, the DNA is TGTGCCAGCAGTGCCCCATACAGGGATCCAAGGACCGGGGAGCTGTTTTTT. Residues: CASSAPYRDPRTGELFF.

The chain couples TRBV7-9 to TRBJ2-1, with TRBD2 matching 8 bases. V lost 3 bases, J lost 7 bases, and 14 bases stayed unmatched. The CDR3 length is 17 residues. CDR1 and CDR2 (germline): SEHNR, FQNEAQ (reference sequence). CDR3 bases: TGTGCCAGCAGCTTCCGCGCCGGGGGGGGAGGCGGGAATGAGCAGTTCTTC. Translated: CASSFRAGGGGGNEQFF.

DNA of the CDR3: TGTGCCAGCAGTGAAAGCAGGGGACACGGCTACACCTTC. Translating gives CASSESRGHGYTF. The V and J genes are TRBV2 and TRBJ1-2; weak D call: TRBD1 (6 bases). The V gene's germline CDR1 is SNHLY and CDR2 FYNNEI. The V end lost 2 bases, the J end lost 8 bases, and 12 bases lay between the germline ends. This CDR3 spans 13 amino acids.

The chain employs TRBV5-8 and TRBJ2-1; 15 bases agree with TRBD2. In germline, CDR1 is SGHTS, CDR2 YDEGEE. With 4 bases clipped from V and 4 bases from J, the junction kept 9 bases outside the gene matches. This CDR3 has 18 amino acids. CDR3 region: CASSTVGLAGGIYNEQFF. The CDR3 DNA is TGTGCCAGCAGCACGGTAGGACTAGCGGGAGGGATATACAATGAGCAGTTCTTC. The entire variable domain, with the rest obtained from reference TRBV5-8 and TRBJ2-1, is as follows: EAGVTQSPTHLIKTRGQQATLRCSPISGHTSVYWYQQALGLGLQFLLWYDEGEERNRGNFPPRFSGRQFPNYSSELNVNALELEDSALYLCASSTVGLAGGIYNEQFFGPGTRLTVL.

V usage is TRBV7-8 and J usage is TRBJ2-7; perhaps TRBD2 as D (6 bases). This CDR3 has 14 residues. Germline V gene data show CDR1 as SGHVS and CDR2 as FQNEAQ. V was trimmed by 5 bases and J by 0 bases, leaving 11 bases between them. CDR3: CASSPGLSSYEQYF. CDR3 coding DNA: TGTGCCAGCAGCCCGGGACTTAGCTCCTACGAGCAGTACTTC. Based on the CDR3 plus reference TRBV7-8 and TRBJ2-7, the full variable domain is GAGVSQSPRYKVAKRGQDVALRCDPISGHVSLFWYQQALGQGPEFLTYFQNEAQLDKSGLPSDRFFAERPEGSVSTLKIQRTQQEDSAVYLCASSPGLSSYEQYFGPGTRLTVT.

J is TRBJ2-1 and V is TRBV25-1; D is tentatively TRBD1 or TRBD2 (5 bases each). With 5 bases removed from V and 4 bases from J, the gap between germline ends came to 12 bases. The germline CDR1 and CDR2 sequences are MGHDK and SYGVNS. CDR3 length: 14 amino acids. The CDR3 region is CASSRGWGYNEQFF. The CDR3 DNA reads TGTGCCAGCAGTAGAGGGTGGGGGTACAATGAGCAGTTCTTC.

This chain links TRBV2 with TRBJ2-3, with D perhaps matching TRBD2 (6 bases). The CDR3 has 17 amino acids. Trimming removed 2 bases at V and 0 bases at J, with 15 bases between. Germline CDR1 SNHLY, CDR2 FYNNEI. As DNA, the CDR3 is TGTGCCAGCAGTGAATATATACTAGCCGCTAGCACAGATACGCAGTATTTT. Amino acids: CASSEYILAASTDTQYF.